The 8 T cell receptor beta chains in this list originate from one sample, sequenced in a study of T cells in localized non-small cell lung cancer. Repertoires were generated with immunoSEQ multiplex PCR, while TCRdb's copy carries only in-frame clones and drops some. The table shows 35,000 to 40,000 clones, with about 86% occurring only once. The sample consisted of peripheral blood, taken before any cancer treatment. Receptors were obtained from a man aged 40 to 70 with stage I lung adenocarcinoma.

The rearrangement uses TRBV9 and TRBJ2-7; 8 bases match TRBD2. Germline CDR1 is SGDLS and CDR2 is YYNGEE. The CDR3 spans 14 residues. The V gene end was trimmed by 3 bases and the J gene end by 5 bases; junction bases not matched to a gene: 7. The CDR3, as DNA: TGTGCCAGCAGCGCGTTTCGGGGGGGAAACGAGCAGTACTTC. Amino acid sequence: CASSAFRGGNEQYF.

This chain uses TRBV6-5 with TRBJ2-5; tentatively, D is TRBD1 or TRBD2 (6 bases each). This CDR3 comprises 13 residues. Trimming removed 2 bases from V and 5 bases from J, with 9 bases in between. Germline assignment: CDR1 MNHEY and CDR2 SVGAGI. This CDR3 reads CASSYGGRETQYF. The CDR3 bases are TGTGCCAGCAGTTACGGGGGGCGGGAGACCCAGTACTTC.

This clone has more than one count but fewer than ten. V gene TRBV5-5 combines with J gene TRBJ1-1; D remains ambiguous. The CDR3 is 13 amino acids. CDR1 and CDR2 (germline): SGHKS, YYEKEE (reference sequence). Trimming pared 4 bases from V and 7 bases from J, leaving 14 bases between. The DNA of the CDR3 is TGTGCCAGCAGCCTTAATTCGAACTTTGAAGCTTTCTTT. Its translation is CASSLNSNFEAFF.

Concerning this clone itself: Other DNA sequences in this specimen translate into the identical CDR3. The CDR3 spells CASSPQSEAFF. The CDR3 DNA sequence: TGTGCCAGCTCACCGCAATCTGAAGCTTTCTTT. J is TRBJ1-1 and V is TRBV18; D remains ambiguous. CDR1 and CDR2 (germline): KGHSH, LQKENI. CDR3 length: 11 amino acids. The V end lost 3 bases, the J end lost 6 bases, and 5 bases lay between the germline ends.

The chain is built from TRBV29-1 and TRBJ2-5; the match to TRBD1 covers 8 bases. The germline gives CDR1 SQVTM, CDR2 ANQGSEA. The CDR3 runs 13 residues. V lost 3 bases and J lost 4; bases outside the gene matches: 4. CDR3 amino acids: CSVDNRGAETQYF. CDR3 bases: TGCAGCGTTGACAACAGGGGGGCAGAGACCCAGTACTTC.

About this clone itself: The sample holds other DNA sequences that translate to the same CDR3. V is TRBV19 and J is TRBJ2-1, with D maybe TRBD1 (6 bases). Germline V CDR1 and CDR2: LNHDA, SQIVND (reference sequence). This CDR3 contains 15 residues. V lost 1 base and J lost 8, with 15 bases in between. CDR3: CASSIGGGVGYEQFF. The DNA of the CDR3 is TGTGCCAGTAGTATAGGAGGGGGAGTAGGCTATGAGCAGTTCTTC.

This chain uses TRBV12-5 with TRBJ1-1; TRBD1 might be the D (5 bases). This CDR3 is built from 14 residues. V gave up 0 bases and J gave up 3 bases, with 8 bases separating them. Germline CDR1 and CDR2: LGHNT and FRNRAP. This CDR3 reads CASGLVGTDTEAFF. CDR3 nucleotide sequence: TGTGCTAGTGGTTTGGTGGGGACGGACACTGAAGCTTTCTTT. Full variable domain (missing parts from reference TRBV12-5 and TRBJ1-1): DARVTQTPRHKVTEMGQEVTMRCQPILGHNTVFWYRQTMMQGLELLAYFRNRAPLDDSGMPKDRFSAEMPDATLATLKIQPSEPRDSAVYFCASGLVGTDTEAFFGQGTRLTVV.

The rearrangement joins TRBV4-3 to TRBJ2-5, with 7 bases fitting TRBD2. V trimming: 4 bases; J trimming: 5 bases; junction bases outside the gene matches: 10. This CDR3 contains 15 residues. From germline, CDR1 is LGHNA and CDR2 YSLEER. CDR3: CASSPTWTSWETQYF. The CDR3 DNA follows: TGCGCCAGCAGCCCTACTTGGACTAGTTGGGAGACCCAGTACTTC.